Following are 3 T cell receptor beta chains from one sample sequenced in a study of control samples from healthy donors and cancer patients. Sequenced by immunoSEQ multiplex PCR; TCRdb stores in-frame clones only, minus some. The repertoire holds 84,000 or so clones, 90% to 95% seen once, with roughly 15% in the top ten. Sequenced: blood. Receptor source: a man between 50 and 59 years old in good health.

The sample holds one count of this clone. The chain employs TRBV18 and TRBJ1-2; no definite D call. The length of the CDR3 is 15 residues. V dropped 3 bases and J dropped 1 base, with 12 bases sitting between them. CDR1 is KGHSH and CDR2 is LQKENI in the germline V gene. Written as DNA, the CDR3 is TGTGCCAGCTCACCGTCCGGGGTCGGTAACTATGGCTACACCTTC. It yields the protein CASSPSGVGNYGYTF.

The V and J genes are TRBV4-2 and TRBJ1-6, with 7 bases aligning to TRBD1. The germline V gene encodes CDR1 LGHNA and CDR2 YNFKEQ. The J segment lost 7 bases and the V segment lost 4 bases, leaving 10 bases of the junction unmatched. The CDR3 is made up of 16 amino acids. The CDR3 DNA reads as TGTGCCAGCAGCCCCGCCGCGGGGACAGAGAATTCACCCCTCCACTTT. It specifies CASSPAAGTENSPLHF.

This clone appeared a single time. V gene TRBV3-1 (or the pseudogene TRBV3-2) combines with J gene TRBJ1-1, with TRBD1 matching over 10 bases. The CDR3 is made up of 13 amino acids. J gave up 5 bases and V 9 bases, and 6 bases lay outside the gene matches. Looked up from germline, CDR1 is LGHDT and CDR2 is YNNKEL (reference sequence). CDR3 in DNA: TGTGCCAGTCAACGGGACAGGGGAACTGAAGCTTTCTTT. The encoded protein is CASQRDRGTEAFF.